The next 26 T cell receptor beta chains were all read from a single sample in a study of T cell responses to AZD1222 COVID-19 vaccine. Produced via immunoSEQ multiplex PCR; TCRdb's table is partial and in-frame only. The sample has about 120,000 clones, 87% seen once. The input for sequencing was peripheral blood, taken on day 0 of AZD1222 vaccination. All receptors derive from an adult in good health.

The chain employs TRBV27 and TRBJ2-1; D not certain. CDR3 length: 13 amino acids. V dropped 6 bases and J dropped 8 bases, with 14 bases sitting between them. Germline assignment: CDR1 MNHEY and CDR2 SMNVEV (reference sequence). CDR3 in DNA: TGTGCCAGCAGCCTCAGCCGAATCGATGAGCAGTTCTTC. Translated, it gives CASSLSRIDEQFF.

The J gene is TRBJ1-3, the V gene TRBV7-6; D remains unclear. From germline, CDR1 is SGHVS and CDR2 FNYEAQ. V was pared by 5 bases and J by 4 bases, with 12 bases between. There are 14 residues in the CDR3. In DNA form, the CDR3 reads TGTGCCAGCAGCCGTGGGATGTCCGGAAACACCATATATTTT. Translating gives CASSRGMSGNTIYF. Combining the CDR3 with reference TRBV7-6 and TRBJ1-3 gives the whole variable domain GAGVSQSPRYKVTKRGQDVALRCDPISGHVSLYWYRQALGQGPEFLTYFNYEAQQDKSGLPNDRFSAERPEGSISTLTIQRTEQRDSAMYRCASSRGMSGNTIYFGEGSWLTVV.

The gene calls are TRBV19 and TRBJ1-6, with TRBD1 identical over 9 bases. The junction had 8 bases not matched to a gene; V was cut back by 7 bases and J by 10 bases. In germline, CDR1 is LNHDA, CDR2 SQIVND (reference sequence). The CDR3 sequence is 14 residues long. CDR3 nucleotide sequence: TGTGCCAGTACGGGACAGGGAGGAGGCTCACCCCTCCACTTT. It codes for CASTGQGGGSPLHF. Full variable domain (outside the CDR3, taken from reference TRBV19 and TRBJ1-6): DGGITQSPKYLFRKEGQNVTLSCEQNLNHDAMYWYRQDPGQGLRLIYYSQIVNDFQKGDIAEGYSVSREKKESFPLTVTSAQKNPTAFYLCASTGQGGGSPLHFGNGTRLTVT.

The V gene is TRBV30, the J gene TRBJ1-1; D remains ambiguous. CDR1 is GTSNPN, CDR2 SVGIG, per germline (reference sequence). Trimming shortened V by 0 bases and J by 11 bases, and 10 bases separated the two germline ends. The length of the CDR3 is 11 residues. The CDR3 nucleotides read TGTGCCTGGAGTGTACCAGCTTCGGCTTTCTTT. Protein sequence: CAWSVPASAFF.

The rearrangement uses TRBV19 and TRBJ1-1; D is unresolved. The CDR3 spans 14 residues. Trimming shortened V by 4 bases and J by 0 bases, and 9 bases separated the two germline ends. Germline CDR1 and CDR2: LNHDA and SQIVND (reference sequence). Here the CDR3 reads CASSKATMNTEAFF. The CDR3 region has the DNA TGTGCCAGTAGTAAGGCAACGATGAACACTGAAGCTTTCTTT. Complete variable domain (other parts from reference TRBV19 and TRBJ1-1): DGGITQSPKYLFRKEGQNVTLSCEQNLNHDAMYWYRQDPGQGLRLIYYSQIVNDFQKGDIAEGYSVSREKKESFPLTVTSAQKNPTAFYLCASSKATMNTEAFFGQGTRLTVV.

The rearrangement uses TRBV2 and TRBJ2-1; D call uncertain. This CDR3 has 14 amino acids. Germline CDR1 and CDR2: SNHLY and FYNNEI. V was pared by 10 bases and J by 0 bases, with 13 bases between. The CDR3 DNA reads TGTGCCACCCACGTACGTAGCTCCTACAATGAGCAGTTCTTC. Amino acid sequence: CATHVRSSYNEQFF.

This clone has just one count. J is TRBJ2-1 and V is TRBV6-4, with D possibly being TRBD2 (6 bases). V gave up 6 bases and J gave up 1 base, with 13 bases separating them. The CDR3 totals 15 residues. Germline V gene lookup returns CDR1 MRHNA and CDR2 SNTAGT. The CDR3 is CASSYRDSSYNEQFF. Written as DNA, the CDR3 is TGTGCCAGCAGCTACCGGGACTCGTCCTACAATGAGCAGTTCTTC.

The chain has TRBV14 and TRBJ1-2; no clear D. The CDR3 has 13 amino acids. Germline V gene data show CDR1 as SGHDN and CDR2 as FVKESK. V was shortened by 4 bases and J by 8 bases, with 14 bases between the two germline ends. The CDR3 DNA reads TGTGCCAGCAGCCCACCCACGGGAGGAGGCTACACCTTC. Amino acid sequence: CASSPPTGGGYTF.

The CDR3 loop is CASSLGGGAFF. The CDR3 nucleotides are TGTGCCAGCAGCTTGGGCGGGGGGGCCTTCTTC. The V call is TRBV5-5, the J call TRBJ2-1, with 9 bases identical to TRBD2. Germline V lookup: CDR1 SGHKS, CDR2 YYEKEE (reference sequence). CDR3 length: 11 residues. V lost 0 bases to trimming and J lost 16 bases; unmatched junction nucleotides: 2.

This rearrangement joins TRBV11-2 to TRBJ1-2; D is unclear. Germline CDR1 and CDR2: SGHAT and FQNNGV. V dropped 5 bases and J dropped 1 base, with 2 bases sitting between them. The CDR3 extends over 11 amino acids. CDR3 region: CASSVNYGYTF. CDR3 nucleotide sequence: TGTGCCAGCAGCGTTAACTATGGCTACACCTTC.

The chain carries TRBV4-1 and TRBJ1-4; TRBD1 matches at 7 bases. Per the germline V gene, CDR1 is MGHRA and CDR2 is YSYEKL. The CDR3 sequence is 15 residues long. After removal of 4 bases from V and 8 bases from J, the junction contained 10 bases not matched to a gene. This chain's CDR3 is CASSPGTVRVEKLFF. In DNA form, the CDR3 reads TGCGCCAGCAGCCCAGGGACAGTTCGGGTGGAAAAACTGTTTTTT.

This clone was seen once. V is TRBV28 and J is TRBJ2-7; D possibly uses TRBD1 or TRBD2 (5 bases each). The CDR3 totals 14 residues. V lost 7 bases to trimming and J lost 7 bases, with 20 bases between them. Germline assignment: CDR1 MDHEN and CDR2 SYDVKM. CDR3 amino acids: CASIQGARGREQYF. Here the CDR3 DNA reads TGTGCCAGCATTCAGGGAGCCCGAGGAAGGGAGCAGTACTTC.

The gene calls are TRBV7-8 and TRBJ2-7; TRBD1 agrees at 8 bases. The CDR3 consists of 14 residues. CDR1 is SGHVS, CDR2 FQNEAQ, per germline. With 7 bases clipped from V and 2 bases from J, the junction kept 7 bases outside the gene matches. The CDR3 DNA reads as TGTGCCAGCACCCGGTGGGGACAGGCCTACGAGCAGTACTTC. It yields the protein CASTRWGQAYEQYF.

The V and J genes are TRBV7-6 and TRBJ1-4, with D hard to call. Deletions cut 2 bases from V and 4 bases from J, with 5 bases between. Germline CDR1 is SGHVS and CDR2 is FNYEAQ. The CDR3 is 13 amino acids. CDR3 DNA sequence: TGTGCCAGCAGCTTAAGCCTTAATGAAAAACTGTTTTTT. This translates into CASSLSLNEKLFF.

V is TRBV5-5 and J is TRBJ1-4, with 11 bases that match TRBD1. CDR3 length: 15 amino acids. In germline, CDR1 is SGHKS, CDR2 YYEKEE (reference sequence). J gave up 4 bases and V 5 bases, and 4 bases lay outside the gene matches. The chain's CDR3 is CASRRDRGNNEKLFF. The CDR3 region has the DNA TGTGCCAGCAGGAGGGACAGGGGGAATAATGAAAAACTGTTTTTT.

This CDR3 is CASSYAGTGISLEQYF. As DNA, the CDR3 is TGTGCCAGCAGTTATGCCGGGACAGGGATTTCCCTCGAGCAGTACTTC. The chain combines TRBV28 with TRBJ2-7, with 9 bases lining up with TRBD1. This CDR3 comprises 16 residues. Unmatched junction bases numbered 13, after V lost 4 bases and J lost 6 bases. Germline V CDR1 and CDR2: MDHEN, SYDVKM.

V and J are TRBV21-1 and TRBJ1-1. TRBV21-1 is tagged as a pseudogene. This CDR3 has 14 residues. For the CDR3, the DNA is TGTGCCAGCAGCAAAAGGAAATTGAACACTGAAGCTTTCTTT. It encodes CASSKRKLNTEAFF.

The chain recombines TRBV28 with TRBJ2-7; D may correspond to TRBD1 or TRBD2 (6 bases each). From germline, CDR1 is MDHEN and CDR2 SYDVKM. The V and J ends lost 5 bases and 2 bases respectively, with 19 bases between them. CDR3 size: 16 residues. CDR3 bases: TGTGCCAGCAGTAGGGGGGTTGACAGGCCAACCTACGAGCAGTACTTC. This encodes CASSRGVDRPTYEQYF.

This chain connects TRBV12-3 or TRBV12-4 to TRBJ1-3; no definite D call. The CDR3 consists of 13 residues. V lost 6 bases to trimming and J lost 2 bases, with 8 bases between them. The CDR3 sequence is CASSLHAGNTIYF. The CDR3 nucleotides are TGTGCCAGCAGCTTACACGCTGGAAACACCATATATTTT.

This chain joins TRBV7-7 and TRBJ2-2, with 13 nucleotides matching TRBD2. V was pared by 4 bases and J by 6 bases, with 8 bases of the junction left unmatched. Germline CDR1 is SSHAT and CDR2 is FNYEAQ (reference sequence). The CDR3 extends over 17 amino acids. The CDR3 loop is CASSSTLLAGGPGELFF. As DNA, the CDR3 is TGTGCCAGCAGCTCCACTCTACTAGCGGGGGGGCCCGGGGAGCTGTTTTTT.

The V and J genes are TRBV30 and TRBJ1-4; D unclear. The V end lost 0 bases, the J end lost 0 bases, and 8 bases lay between the germline ends. The length of the CDR3 is 15 residues. CDR1 and CDR2 (germline): GTSNPN, SVGIG (reference sequence). CDR3 DNA sequence: TGTGCCTGGAGTGTACACTTTGCAACTAATGAAAAACTGTTTTTT. Translated, it gives CAWSVHFATNEKLFF.

The chain is built from TRBV27 and TRBJ1-5; a weak D match, TRBD1 (6 bases). V was cut by 2 bases and J by 2 bases, with 10 bases left in between. This CDR3 spans 15 amino acids. CDR1 is MNHEY, CDR2 SMNVEV, per germline (reference sequence). CDR3: CASSLQGRGNQPQHF. The CDR3, as DNA: TGTGCCAGCAGTTTACAGGGGCGAGGCAATCAGCCCCAGCATTTT.

The rearrangement links TRBV5-5 to TRBJ1-5; no reliable D call. Per germline, CDR1 SGHKS and CDR2 YYEKEE (reference sequence). V was clipped by 0 bases and J by 7 bases, with 8 bases between them. CDR3 length: 13 residues. The CDR3 DNA is TGTGCCAGCAGCTTGGGAATTGAACAGCCCCAGCATTTT. This translates into CASSLGIEQPQHF.

The V call is TRBV7-2, the J call TRBJ1-4; TRBD1 agrees at 8 bases. The CDR3 is 14 amino acids. Germline V gene lookup returns CDR1 SGHTA and CDR2 FQGNSA. Losses at the gene ends were 5 bases for V and 4 bases for J; bases not matched to a gene: 3. The CDR3 bases are TGTGCCAGCAGCCTGGACAGGGATAATGAAAAACTGTTTTTT. Protein: CASSLDRDNEKLFF.

The CDR3 loop is CATSGWTQETQYF. CDR3 DNA sequence: TGTGCCACCAGCGGCTGGACCCAAGAGACCCAGTACTTC. The V call is TRBV15, the J call TRBJ2-5, with D unresolved. CDR1 and CDR2 from the germline V gene are LNHNV and YYDKDF (reference sequence). Trimming removed 5 bases at V and 1 base at J, with 8 bases between. There are 13 residues in the CDR3. Variable domain in full (rest from reference TRBV15 and TRBJ2-5): DAMVIQNPRYQVTQFGKPVTLSCSQTLNHNVMYWYQQKSSQAPKLLFHYYDKDFNNEADTPDNFQSRRPNTSFCFLDIRSPGLGDTAMYLCATSGWTQETQYFGPGTRLLVL.

The chain joins TRBV19 to TRBJ1-1; 7 positions match TRBD1. This CDR3 comprises 15 residues. Per germline, CDR1 LNHDA and CDR2 SQIVND (reference sequence). V gave up 5 bases and J gave up 6 bases; unmatched junction bases: 12. The CDR3 DNA sequence: TGTGCCAGTAGTCCCGGACAGACAGGGAAGGCTGAAGCTTTCTTT. Encoded protein: CASSPGQTGKAEAFF.